The 9 T cell receptor beta chains given below trace back to one sample, sequenced in a study of siplizumab effects on memory and regulatory T cells. Using immunoSEQ multiplex PCR, the repertoire was profiled, and TCRdb retains in-frame clones only, with some absent. The table has some 100,000 clones, about nine tenths seen once; the top ten hold more than 10%. Sequenced input: non-Treg CD4+ T cells sorted from blood. These receptors were obtained from a human donor in good health.

The V gene is TRBV2, the J gene TRBJ1-1; D is ambiguous. Trimming took off 0 bases at V and 10 bases at J, with 3 bases between the two ends. Germline assignment: CDR1 SNHLY and CDR2 FYNNEI. The CDR3 is made up of 10 amino acids. CDR3 sequence: CASSEARAFF. The CDR3 DNA is TGTGCCAGCAGTGAAGCAAGAGCTTTCTTT.

This sequence joins TRBV6-5 and TRBJ2-1; no firm D call. The CDR3 contains 12 residues. Looked up from germline, CDR1 is MNHEY and CDR2 is SVGAGI. V lost 7 bases to trimming and J lost 4 bases, with 8 bases between them. The CDR3: CASIGRYNEQFF. In nucleotides, the CDR3 is TGTGCCAGCATCGGAAGGTACAATGAGCAGTTCTTC.

The CDR3 reads CASGLGQTSTGELFF. The DNA for the CDR3 is TGTGCTAGTGGTTTAGGACAGACGAGCACCGGGGAGCTGTTTTTT. The chain joins TRBV12-5 to TRBJ2-2, with D possibly being TRBD1 (6 bases). This CDR3 is 15 amino acids long. The germline V gene encodes CDR1 LGHNT and CDR2 FRNRAP. Deletions cut 3 bases from V and 4 bases from J, with 12 bases between.

CDR3 region: CASSPLARGSYEQYF. The DNA for the CDR3 is TGTGCCAGCAGCCCCCTCGCCCGGGGTTCCTACGAGCAGTACTTC. The J gene is TRBJ2-7, the V gene TRBV9; D is perhaps TRBD2 (5 bases). The CDR3 spans 15 residues. V lost 4 bases and J 1 base, leaving 15 bases between the germline ends. CDR1 is SGDLS and CDR2 is YYNGEE in the germline V gene.

The rearrangement uses TRBV29-1 and TRBJ2-2; weak D call: TRBD1 (6 bases). Germline lookup yields CDR1 SQVTM and CDR2 ANQGSEA. This CDR3 comprises 14 residues. Trimming took off 2 bases at V and 6 bases at J, with 13 bases between the two ends. Written as DNA, the CDR3 is TGCAGCGTTGAACAACAGGGAAGACCCGGGGAGCTGTTTTTT. It is translated as CSVEQQGRPGELFF.

The CDR3 region is CASPDRVNSPLHF. The CDR3 DNA reads as TGCGCCAGTCCTGACAGAGTTAATTCACCCCTCCACTTT. This sequence joins TRBV10-1 and TRBJ1-6, with D possibly being TRBD1 (5 bases). The germline V and J ends were trimmed by 9 bases and 6 bases, with 12 bases remaining between them. CDR3 length: 13 amino acids. Germline CDR1 and CDR2: WNHNN and SYGVQD (reference sequence).

The J gene is TRBJ1-2, the V gene TRBV2; unclear D gene. There are 15 residues in the CDR3. Germline lookup yields CDR1 SNHLY and CDR2 FYNNEI. Between the trimmed V and J ends, which lost 3 bases and 8 bases, there was a span of 19 bases. CDR3 loop: CASSDRKRGFWGYTF. CDR3 in DNA: TGTGCCAGCAGTGACAGGAAAAGAGGTTTTTGGGGCTACACCTTC.

The V gene is TRBV6-1, the J gene TRBJ1-4; D is uncertain. Germline lookup yields CDR1 MNHNS and CDR2 SASEGT. Trimming left V 0 bases short and J 8 bases short, with 10 bases between. The CDR3 is 14 amino acids. In DNA form, the CDR3 reads TGTGCCAGCAGTGAAGCAAGGGCGCGGGAAAAACTGTTTTTT. Its protein is CASSEARAREKLFF.

This rearrangement joins TRBV10-1 to TRBJ2-3; D gene unclear. The germline V and J ends were trimmed by 2 bases and 4 bases, with 7 bases remaining between them. Germline CDR1 and CDR2: WNHNN and SYGVQD (reference sequence). CDR3 length equals 13 residues. This CDR3 reads CASSETPADTQYF. CDR3 DNA: TGCGCCAGCAGTGAGACACCAGCAGATACGCAGTATTTT.